This T cell receptor (beta chain) emerged from a study of memory B cells and T cells in multiple sclerosis. Notes on this clone: What it recognizes is unknown.

The method was immunoSEQ multiplex PCR; TCRdb's version includes in-frame clones alone and lacks a portion of them. The sample records about 46,000 clones, approximately 80% being singletons. This CDR3 has 16 residues. The V gene's germline CDR1 is SGDLS and CDR2 YYNGEE. With 0 bases removed from V and 1 base from J, the gap between germline ends came to 11 bases. Stimulus-free culture yielded autoproliferating CFSE-dim and non-proliferating CFSE-high T cells, each sequenced separately. Replicate wells were pooled after more than 6 days of stimulus-free culture of under 5.5x10^7 CFSE-labeled PBMCs. This TCR came from a human donor with multiple sclerosis. The sample comprised PBMCs from blood kept in culture. The V call is TRBV9, the J call TRBJ2-1, with D tentatively TRBD2 (7 bases). In DNA, the CDR3 is TGTGCCAGCAGCGTAGACGGGGGGCCGTCCTACAATGAGCAGTTCTTC. Translation gives CASSVDGGPSYNEQFF.